The sequence of this TCR beta chain was determined in a study of metastatic and nonmetastatic thyroid tumors. The entire patient cohort was treatment-naive prior to thyroid surgery. Regarding this clone: No antigen is known for it.

Via MiXCR, TCRdb re-called the PCR reads. This sample carries 20,000 to 25,000 clones, about a third of them seen once, and the ten largest clones take 22%. CDR1 and CDR2 from the germline V gene are GTSNPN and SVGIG (reference sequence). CDR3 length equals 13 residues. Deletions cut 5 bases from V and 3 bases from J, with 12 bases between. Notes on the study in general: Significantly greater TCR beta diversity was reportedly found in malignant thyroid tumors than in benign nodules (in blood and tumor).

Sequenced input: blood. This chain connects TRBV30 to TRBJ2-3; D might be TRBD2 (5 bases). This TCR was sampled from a male donor with papillary thyroid cancer or a benign thyroid nodule (not recorded which). Some clones in this sample may be carry-over from other donors' samples. Written as DNA, the CDR3 is TGTGCCTGGGGACTTCCGGGGACAGATACGCAGTATTTT. Protein sequence: CAWGLPGTDTQYF.